This TCR beta chain was sequenced during a study of post-analysis software for immune sequencing data. Study-level background: Courses of disease covered relapsing-remitting, secondary progressive and progressive-relapsing multiple sclerosis. Study conclusions and caveats: Controls showed lower frequencies than patients for 4 or 5 TRBV segments, and TRBV5-6, TRBV5-1 and TRBV20-1 were among these. Multiple sclerosis was associated with a significant reduction in normalized Chao1 diversity relative to controls.

This clonotype was found once. What it binds is unknown. CDR3 length equals 15 residues. V was cut by 5 bases and J by 5 bases, with 18 bases left in between. The germline V gene encodes CDR1 SEHNR and CDR2 FQNEAQ (reference sequence). Each TCR beta cDNA library carried unique molecular identifiers. Approximately 550,000 cDNA molecules came from around 0.96 to 9.9 million T cells. One entry per CDR3 protein, called by TCRdb with MiXCR from the PCR reads. Of 500,000 to 600,000 distinct CDR3 sequences in the sample, 44% are singletons; the top ten hold 1.5% to 2%. The chain combines TRBV7-9 with TRBJ2-5; D gene uncertain. The origin of this receptor is a girl between 5 and 17 years old with multiple sclerosis. The sequencing sample was made of blood. The CDR3 DNA sequence: TGTGCCAGCAGCCCCTCCCAGGAGAGCGTGGAGACCCAGTACTTC. As protein: CASSPSQESVETQYF.